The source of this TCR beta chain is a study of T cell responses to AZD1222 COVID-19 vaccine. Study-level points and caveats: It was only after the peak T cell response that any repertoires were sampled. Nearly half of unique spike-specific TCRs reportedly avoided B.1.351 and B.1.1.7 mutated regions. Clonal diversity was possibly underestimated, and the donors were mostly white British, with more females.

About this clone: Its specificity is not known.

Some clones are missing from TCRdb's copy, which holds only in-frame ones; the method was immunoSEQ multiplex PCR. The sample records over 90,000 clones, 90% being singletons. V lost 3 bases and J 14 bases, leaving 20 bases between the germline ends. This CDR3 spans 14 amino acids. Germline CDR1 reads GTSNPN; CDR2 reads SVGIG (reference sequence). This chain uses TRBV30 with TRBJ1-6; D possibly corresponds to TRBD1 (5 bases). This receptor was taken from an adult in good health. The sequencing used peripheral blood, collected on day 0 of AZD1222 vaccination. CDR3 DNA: TGTGCCTGGAGACCCACCGGGGGGGGAGGATCCCTCCACTTT. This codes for CAWRPTGGGGSLHF.